What follows are 9 T cell receptor beta chains derived from one specimen sequenced in a study of T cells after yellow fever vaccination (dated by TCRdb to 2018 to 2020). Receptor libraries were prepared by 5' RACE. Sequencing instrument: Illumina HiSeq 2500. The public reads were run again by TCRdb, first through fastp at Q25 and then through MiXCR, and only productive beta chains were kept. Rows with a matching CDR3 protein are joined into one entry that keeps the most common DNA and genes. The sample table records under 700,000 distinct CDR3 sequences; about a sixth of these occur just once. The top ten clones comprise around 16% of the sample. In light of the paper, this sample's treatment or condition label describes: live attenuated yellow fever vaccine strain. Sequences were derived from PBMCs, sampled less than 6 days after the first yellow fever vaccination. These TCRs come from a man aged 18 to 30 who received the YFV17D yellow fever vaccine.

This clonotype was recorded a few times. This chain links TRBV4-1 with TRBJ1-6, with D tentatively TRBD1 (5 bases). With 0 bases removed from V and 9 bases from J, the gap between germline ends came to 12 bases. Germline-derived CDR1 and CDR2 are MGHRA and YSYEKL. The CDR3 sequence is 15 residues long. CDR3 in DNA: TGCGCCAGCAGCCAAGATCGGCAGGGAGGTTCACCCCTCCACTTT. It specifies CASSQDRQGGSPLHF.

This rearrangement joins TRBV24-1 to TRBJ1-1; D possibly corresponds to TRBD1 (5 bases). CDR3 length: 15 amino acids. Germline V gene lookup returns CDR1 KGHDR and CDR2 SFDVKD. Trimming removed 6 bases at V and 7 bases at J, with 20 bases between. CDR3 bases: TGTGCCACCAGTCAGGGTGCGGGTCCCTCCTTTGAAGCTTTCTTT. Translation gives CATSQGAGPSFEAFF.

This clonotype was counted a few times. V usage is TRBV3-1 and J usage is TRBJ1-3; no clear D gene. This CDR3 spans 14 amino acids. V lost 4 bases and J 0 bases, leaving 7 bases between the germline ends. Looked up from germline, CDR1 is LGHDT and CDR2 is YNNKEL (reference sequence). The CDR3 DNA sequence: TGTGCCAGCAGCCGCAGCATCTCTGGAAACACCATATATTTT. Its translation: CASSRSISGNTIYF.

The chain has TRBV19 and TRBJ1-1; 8 bases are a match to TRBD1. CDR3 length: 12 residues. The germline gives CDR1 LNHDA, CDR2 SQIVND (reference sequence). CDR3 DNA: TGTGCTTCCGGGACAGGGAACACTGAAGCTTTCTTT. Encoded protein: CASGTGNTEAFF.

This clonotype has ten or more counts. The chain joins TRBV7-2 to TRBJ1-1; D perhaps matches TRBD1 (6 bases). V shed 3 bases and J shed 3 bases, with 8 bases lying between them. CDR3 length: 13 amino acids. Germline-derived CDR1 and CDR2 are SGHTA and FQGNSA. CDR3 nucleotides: TGTGCCAGCAGCTTGGGGGCCCACACTGAAGCTTTCTTT. Its protein is CASSLGAHTEAFF.

This clonotype turned up a few times. J is TRBJ2-3 and V is TRBV2; possibly TRBD1 or TRBD2 for D (6 bases each). The V end was cut by 8 bases, the J end by 6 bases, with 15 bases between. This CDR3 region has 13 residues. In germline, CDR1 is SNHLY, CDR2 FYNNEI. The CDR3 DNA reads TGTGCCAGCGGCTGGGGGGCCAGGGATACGCAGTATTTT. It yields the protein CASGWGARDTQYF.

J is TRBJ2-1 and V is TRBV14, with D possibly matching TRBD2 (6 bases). The CDR3 is 13 residues long. Trimming removed 0 bases from V and 10 bases from J, with 10 bases in between. The V gene's germline CDR1 is SGHDN and CDR2 FVKESK. CDR3 in DNA: TGTGCCAGCAGCCAAGATACGGAGGGCGAGCAGTTCTTC. Its protein product is CASSQDTEGEQFF.

The table lists this clonotype with a few counts. The chain employs TRBV10-2 and TRBJ2-5; D unresolved. This CDR3 comprises 15 residues. Trimming cost V 2 bases and J 1 base, with 11 bases left between them. The germline V gene has CDR1 WSHSY and CDR2 SAAADI. DNA for the CDR3: TGCGCCAGCAGTGAGGCTAGGACGCTCCAAGAGACCCAGTACTTC. Protein sequence: CASSEARTLQETQYF.

This clonotype was observed once. Relative to the germline gene, one junction end is altered; a read error may explain this. The genes are TRBV7-3 and TRBJ2-1; 8 positions agree with TRBD2. The germline V gene encodes CDR1 SGHTA and CDR2 FQGTGA. The CDR3 loop spans 15 amino acids. CDR3 nucleotides: TGTCCCAGCAGCCAGGGACTAGGGATTTCTAATGAGCAGTTCTTC. It specifies CPSSQGLGISNEQFF.